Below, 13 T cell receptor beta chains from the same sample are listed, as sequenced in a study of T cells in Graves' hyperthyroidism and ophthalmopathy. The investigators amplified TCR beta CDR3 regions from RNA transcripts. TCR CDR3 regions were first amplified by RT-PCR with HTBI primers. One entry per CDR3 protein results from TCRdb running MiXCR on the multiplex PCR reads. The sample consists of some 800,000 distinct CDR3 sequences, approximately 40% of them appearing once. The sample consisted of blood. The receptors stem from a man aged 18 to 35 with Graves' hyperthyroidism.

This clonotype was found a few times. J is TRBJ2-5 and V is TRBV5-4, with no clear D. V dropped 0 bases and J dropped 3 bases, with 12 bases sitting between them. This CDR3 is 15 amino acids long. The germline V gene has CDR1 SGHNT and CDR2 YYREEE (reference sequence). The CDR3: CASSLEGRRKETQYF. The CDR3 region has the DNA TGTGCCAGCAGCTTGGAAGGGCGACGGAAAGAGACCCAGTACTTC.

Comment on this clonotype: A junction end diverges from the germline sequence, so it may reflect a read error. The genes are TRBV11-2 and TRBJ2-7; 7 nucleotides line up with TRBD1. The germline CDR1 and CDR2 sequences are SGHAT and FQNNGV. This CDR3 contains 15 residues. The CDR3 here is CASCQEATGFYEQYF. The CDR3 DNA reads TGCGCCAGCTGCCAAGAAGCGACAGGGTTCTACGAGCAGTACTTC.

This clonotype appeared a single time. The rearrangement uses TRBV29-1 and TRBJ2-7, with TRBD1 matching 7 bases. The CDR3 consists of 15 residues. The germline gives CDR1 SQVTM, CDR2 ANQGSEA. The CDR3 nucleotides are TGCAACTTCGCTAGTGGGGACAGACCCTCCTACGAGCAGTACTTC. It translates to CNFASGDRPSYEQYF.

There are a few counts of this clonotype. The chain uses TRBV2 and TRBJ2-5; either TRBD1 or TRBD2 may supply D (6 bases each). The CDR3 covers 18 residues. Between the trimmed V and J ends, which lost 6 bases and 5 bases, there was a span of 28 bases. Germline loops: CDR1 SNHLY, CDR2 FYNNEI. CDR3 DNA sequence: TGTGCCAGCAGGCCGGGTACAGGGCGGGGAGGCTCCAGGGAGACCCAGTACTTC. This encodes CASRPGTGRGGSRETQYF.

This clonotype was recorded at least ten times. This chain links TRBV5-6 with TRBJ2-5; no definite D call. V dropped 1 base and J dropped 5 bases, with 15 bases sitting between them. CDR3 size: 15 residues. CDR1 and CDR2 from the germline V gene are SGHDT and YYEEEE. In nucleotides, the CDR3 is TGTGCCAGCAGCTTGTTAGCAGGATCTCGGGAGACCCAGTACTTC. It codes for CASSLLAGSRETQYF. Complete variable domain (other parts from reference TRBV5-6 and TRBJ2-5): DAGVTQSPTHLIKTRGQQVTLRCSPKSGHDTVSWYQQALGQGPQFIFQYYEEEERQRGNFPDRFSGHQFPNYSSELNVNALLLGDSALYLCASSLLAGSRETQYFGPGTRLLVL.

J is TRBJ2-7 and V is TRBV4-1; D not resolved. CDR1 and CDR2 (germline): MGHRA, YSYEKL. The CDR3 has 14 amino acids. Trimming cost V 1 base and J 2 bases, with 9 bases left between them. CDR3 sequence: CASSQAARAYEQYF. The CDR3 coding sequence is TGCGCCAGCAGCCAAGCGGCCCGGGCCTACGAGCAGTACTTC.

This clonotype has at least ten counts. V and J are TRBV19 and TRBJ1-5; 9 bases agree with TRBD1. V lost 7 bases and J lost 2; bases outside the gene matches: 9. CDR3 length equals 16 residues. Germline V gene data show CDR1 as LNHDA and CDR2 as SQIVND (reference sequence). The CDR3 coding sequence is TGTGCCAGTATCTCTACGGGACAGGGAGGCAATCAGCCCCAGCATTTT. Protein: CASISTGQGGNQPQHF.

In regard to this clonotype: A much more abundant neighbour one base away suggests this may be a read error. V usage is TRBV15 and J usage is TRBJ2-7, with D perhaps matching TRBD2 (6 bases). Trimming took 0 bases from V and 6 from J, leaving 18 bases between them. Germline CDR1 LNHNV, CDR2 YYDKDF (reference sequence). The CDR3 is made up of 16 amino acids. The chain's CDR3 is CATSRDWREPSFEQYF. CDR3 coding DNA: TGTGCCACCAGCAGAGATTGGAGGGAGCCTAGCTTCGAGCAGTACTTC. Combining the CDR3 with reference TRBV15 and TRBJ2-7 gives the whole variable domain DAMVIQNPRYQVTQFGKPVTLSCSQTLNHNVMYWYQQKSSQAPKLLFHYYDKDFNNEADTPDNFQSRRPNTSFCFLDIRSPGLGDTAMYLCATSRDWREPSFEQYFGPGTRLTVT.

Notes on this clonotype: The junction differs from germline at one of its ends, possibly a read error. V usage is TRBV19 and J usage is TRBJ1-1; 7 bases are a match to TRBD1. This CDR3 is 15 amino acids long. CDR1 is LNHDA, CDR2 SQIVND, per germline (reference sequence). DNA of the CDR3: TGTGCCAGTAGTCAGGGACAGTTCGGGGTCACTGAATCTTTCTTT. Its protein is CASSQGQFGVTESFF.

CDR3 coding DNA: TGTGCCAGCGTACGCCGGGGTACTGGGGCCAACGTCCTGACTTTC. This gives the protein CASVRRGTGANVLTF. The chain couples TRBV2 to TRBJ2-6; tentatively, D is TRBD2 (5 bases). The CDR3 is made up of 15 amino acids. Trimming left V 8 bases short and J 2 bases short, with 13 bases between. Germline V gene data show CDR1 as SNHLY and CDR2 as FYNNEI.

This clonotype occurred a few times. The CDR3 DNA reads TGCGCCAGCAGCTCCCGGAGAGCGGGAGACGAGCAGTACTTC. It encodes CASSSRRAGDEQYF. This chain joins TRBV5-1 and TRBJ2-7, with TRBD2 identical over 8 bases. From germline, CDR1 is SGHRS and CDR2 YFSETQ. The CDR3 runs 14 residues. Unmatched junction bases numbered 7, after V lost 3 bases and J lost 5 bases.

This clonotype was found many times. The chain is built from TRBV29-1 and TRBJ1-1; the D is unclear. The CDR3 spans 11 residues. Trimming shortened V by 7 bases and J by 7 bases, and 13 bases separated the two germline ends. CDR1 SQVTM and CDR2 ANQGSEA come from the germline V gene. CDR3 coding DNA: TGCAGCGGTTCCGATACGGGTGAAGCTTTCTTT. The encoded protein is CSGSDTGEAFF.

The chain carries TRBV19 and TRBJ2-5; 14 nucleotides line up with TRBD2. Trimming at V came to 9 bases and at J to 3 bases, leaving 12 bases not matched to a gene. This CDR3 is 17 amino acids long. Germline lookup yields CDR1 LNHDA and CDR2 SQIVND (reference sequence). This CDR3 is CASRTLGLAGEEETQYF. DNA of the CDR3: TGTGCCAGCAGGACCCTGGGACTAGCGGGAGAGGAAGAGACCCAGTACTTC.